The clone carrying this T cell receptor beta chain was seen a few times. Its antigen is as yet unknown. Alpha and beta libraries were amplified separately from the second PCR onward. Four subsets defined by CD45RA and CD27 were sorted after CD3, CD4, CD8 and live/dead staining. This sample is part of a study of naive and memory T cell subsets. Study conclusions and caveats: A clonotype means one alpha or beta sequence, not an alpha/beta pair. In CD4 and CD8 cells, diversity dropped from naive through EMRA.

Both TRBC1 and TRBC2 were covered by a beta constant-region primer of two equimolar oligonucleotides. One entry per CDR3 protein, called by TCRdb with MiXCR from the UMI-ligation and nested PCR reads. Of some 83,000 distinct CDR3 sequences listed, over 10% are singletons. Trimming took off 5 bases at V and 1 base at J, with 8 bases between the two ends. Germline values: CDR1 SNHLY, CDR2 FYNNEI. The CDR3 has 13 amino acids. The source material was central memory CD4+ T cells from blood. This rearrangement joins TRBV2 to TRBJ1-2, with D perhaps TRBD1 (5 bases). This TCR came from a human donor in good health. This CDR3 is CASSQGNNYGYTF. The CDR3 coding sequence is TGTGCCAGCAGTCAGGGAAATAACTATGGCTACACCTTC. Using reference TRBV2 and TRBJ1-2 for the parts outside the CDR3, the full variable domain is EPEVTQTPSHQVTQMGQEVILRCVPISNHLYFYWYRQILGQKVEFLVSFYNNEISEKSEIFDDQFSVERPDGSNFTLKIRSTKLEDSAMYFCASSQGNNYGYTFGSGTRLTVV.